This T cell receptor beta chain is drawn from a study of T cells after yellow fever vaccination. Overall study findings and caveats: Abundant clonotypes (contaminants from the bulk population) could be present in FACS-sorted repertoires.

With respect to this clonotype: Its antigen is unidentified.

Trimming shortened V by 2 bases and J by 9 bases, and 18 bases separated the two germline ends. Germline V gene lookup returns CDR1 SGHTS and CDR2 YDEGEE. The CDR3 has 15 residues. They built TCR cDNA with 5'RACE template switching, a step that put in a universal primer site and UMIs. Via MiXCR, TCRdb re-called the 5' RACE reads, giving one row per CDR3 protein. The profile covers around 610,000 distinct CDR3 sequences, with less than 15% appearing a single time and roughly 13% taken by the ten largest. The source material was PBMCs, sampled on the day of the yellow fever booster vaccination. V and J are TRBV5-8 and TRBJ2-1, with D tentatively TRBD1 (6 bases). The sequence derives from a young man who received the YFV17D yellow fever vaccine. The CDR3 loop reads CASSLSGHPRGEQFF. The CDR3 region has the DNA TGTGCCAGCAGCTTATCGGGACACCCCCGGGGTGAGCAGTTCTTC.